What follows are 12 T cell receptor beta chains derived from one specimen sequenced in a study of OX40 agonist ivuxolimab in advanced cancers. Using immunoSEQ multiplex PCR, the repertoire was profiled, and TCRdb retains in-frame clones only, with some absent. The sample lists fewer than 100,000 clones; 70% to 90% were seen once. The source was CD4+ or CD8+ T cells sorted from blood, collected in a trial of the OX40 agonist ivuxolimab. All receptors come from an adult with an advanced solid tumor such as melanoma, head and neck, liver or kidney cancer.

The V call is TRBV5-4, the J call TRBJ2-2; no clear D gene. The CDR3 contains 15 residues. Germline-derived CDR1 and CDR2 are SGHNT and YYREEE (reference sequence). V lost 0 bases to trimming and J lost 0 bases, with 6 bases between them. The CDR3 reads CASSLGSPNTGELFF. CDR3 DNA sequence: TGTGCCAGCAGCTTGGGCAGTCCGAACACCGGGGAGCTGTTTTTT. Complete variable domain (other parts from reference TRBV5-4 and TRBJ2-2): ETGVTQSPTHLIKTRGQQVTLRCSSQSGHNTVSWYQQALGQGPQFIFQYYREEENGRGNFPPRFSGLQFPNYSSELNVNALELDDSALYLCASSLGSPNTGELFFGEGSRLTVL.

This clone was seen only a few times. The V and J genes are TRBV9 and TRBJ2-3; D gene uncertain. Between the trimmed V and J ends, which lost 0 bases and 1 base, there was a span of 6 bases. There are 14 residues in the CDR3. Germline values: CDR1 SGDLS, CDR2 YYNGEE. CDR3 sequence (DNA): TGTGCCAGCAGCGTAGATACAGGCACAGATACGCAGTATTTT. Translated, it gives CASSVDTGTDTQYF.

This clone was detected once. This rearrangement joins TRBV2 to TRBJ2-2; tentative D call: TRBD2 (6 bases). CDR3 length: 14 residues. Germline V gene sequence: CDR1 SNHLY, CDR2 FYNNEI. V shed 6 bases and J shed 4 bases, with 12 bases lying between them. CDR3 DNA sequence: TGTGCCAGCAGGACTAGTTCGGGCACCGGGGAGCTGTTTTTT. Translated: CASRTSSGTGELFF.

V usage is TRBV14 and J usage is TRBJ2-3; the match to TRBD2 covers 7 bases. This CDR3 spans 16 amino acids. V shed 0 bases, J shed 0 bases, and the junction held 3 bases outside the gene matches. The germline CDR1 and CDR2 sequences are SGHDN and FVKESK. The CDR3 sequence is CASSQDWRESTDTQYF. CDR3 in DNA: TGTGCCAGCAGCCAAGATTGGCGGGAGAGCACAGATACGCAGTATTTT.

The CDR3 here is CSVERVTGPPYEQYF. The CDR3 DNA reads as TGCAGCGTTGAAAGGGTGACAGGGCCCCCCTACGAGCAGTACTTC. The J gene is TRBJ2-7, the V gene TRBV29-1; 7 bases align to TRBD1. This CDR3 has 15 amino acids. V lost 2 bases and J lost 2; bases outside the gene matches: 9. Germline V CDR1 and CDR2: SQVTM, ANQGSEA.

This clone was seen a handful of times. The chain links TRBV6-7 to TRBJ2-7; 9 bases fit TRBD1. TRBV6-7 is given ORF status, its function remaining uncertain. The CDR3 has 15 amino acids. The J segment lost 3 bases and the V segment lost 0 bases, leaving 3 bases of the junction unmatched. The DNA of the CDR3 is TGTGCCAGCAGTTACTCAAGACAGGGGGTCTACGAGCAGTACTTC. Protein sequence: CASSYSRQGVYEQYF.

The gene calls are TRBV4-1 and TRBJ1-1, with D unclear. CDR1 and CDR2 (germline): MGHRA, YSYEKL. The CDR3 runs 14 residues. Deletions cut 4 bases from V and 2 bases from J, with 11 bases between. CDR3 DNA sequence: TGCGCCAGCAGCCCGGGCACGAAAAACACTGAAGCTTTCTTT. Protein product: CASSPGTKNTEAFF.

The sample holds a few counts of this clone. The chain carries TRBV9 and TRBJ1-1; TRBD1 might be the D (5 bases). CDR1 is SGDLS, CDR2 YYNGEE, per germline. This CDR3 is 16 amino acids long. The V end was cut by 4 bases, the J end by 7 bases, with 23 bases between. The CDR3: CASSPPRAAGIGEAFF. As DNA, the CDR3 is TGTGCCAGCAGCCCCCCCAGGGCTGCAGGTATCGGTGAAGCTTTCTTT.

The gene calls are TRBV2 and TRBJ2-6, with D possibly called TRBD1 or TRBD2 (5 bases each). The CDR3 is 18 residues long. Germline V gives CDR1 SNHLY, CDR2 FYNNEI. V was shortened by 4 bases and J by 1 base, with 17 bases between the two germline ends. CDR3 sequence: CASSVSGTSLSGANVLTF. The CDR3 nucleotides are TGTGCCAGCAGTGTTTCCGGGACGTCCCTTTCTGGGGCCAACGTCCTGACTTTC.

This clone counts as medium-sized. The rearrangement joins TRBV5-1 to TRBJ2-4, with D tentatively TRBD1 or TRBD2 (5 bases each). The CDR3 is 15 residues long. Looked up from germline, CDR1 is SGHRS and CDR2 is YFSETQ. V dropped 0 bases and J dropped 7 bases, with 14 bases sitting between them. CDR3 DNA: TGCGCCAGCAGCTTGGAAGGTCAGGGACCCAACATTCAGTACTTC. Encoded protein: CASSLEGQGPNIQYF.

V usage is TRBV12-5 and J usage is TRBJ1-1, with a weak D call TRBD1 (5 bases). V dropped 5 bases and J dropped 5 bases, with 15 bases sitting between them. The CDR3 runs 14 residues. CDR1 is LGHNT, CDR2 FRNRAP, per germline. Here the CDR3 reads CASGPRVKLTEAFF. The CDR3 bases are TGTGCTAGTGGTCCCAGGGTAAAATTGACTGAAGCTTTCTTT.

The chain is built from TRBV19 and TRBJ2-3, with D uncertain. The CDR3 covers 15 residues. Per the germline V gene, CDR1 is LNHDA and CDR2 is SQIVND (reference sequence). V lost 6 bases and J lost 6, with 19 bases in between. In nucleotides, the CDR3 is TGTGCCAGTAGCATCAACCCGGCGGCCTCTGATACGCAGTATTTT. Translated: CASSINPAASDTQYF.